A single sample gave rise to the 23 T cell receptor beta chains below, sequenced in a study of blood T cell repertoires in COVID-19. Profiling relied on immunoSEQ multiplex PCR, and the TCRdb table lists in-frame clones only, not all of them. The top ten clones hold 5% to 8.5% of a sample with about 180,000 clones, about four fifths of them seen once. The sample consisted of peripheral blood. The source of these receptors is a man in his 70s with active or convalescent COVID-19.

This chain joins TRBV5-1 and TRBJ2-1, with 8 positions matching TRBD2. The CDR3 has 14 residues. Germline V gives CDR1 SGHRS, CDR2 YFSETQ. V trimming: 6 bases; J trimming: 2 bases; junction bases outside the gene matches: 4. CDR3 DNA: TGCGCCAGCACCGTAGCGGGAACCTACAATGAGCAGTTCTTC. Protein product: CASTVAGTYNEQFF.

This clone has only a few counts. The chain uses TRBV6-2 or TRBV6-3 and TRBJ1-5, with D possibly being TRBD1 (6 bases). From germline, CDR1 is MNHEY and CDR2 SVGEGT. Trimming stripped 5 bases from V and 1 base from J, with 15 bases between. The CDR3 extends over 16 amino acids. This CDR3 reads CASSSQGYLSNQPQHF. CDR3 nucleotides: TGTGCCAGCAGTAGCCAGGGGTATCTAAGCAATCAGCCCCAGCATTTT.

The chain couples TRBV29-1 to TRBJ1-6; D gene uncertain. CDR3 length: 13 amino acids. With 5 bases removed from V and 8 bases from J, the gap between germline ends came to 13 bases. Germline lookup yields CDR1 SQVTM and CDR2 ANQGSEA. Here the CDR3 reads CSVLTQVDSPLHF. Here the CDR3 DNA reads TGCAGCGTTCTGACGCAGGTGGATTCACCCCTCCACTTT.

V and J are TRBV9 and TRBJ1-3; D is unclear. The CDR3 loop spans 15 amino acids. Germline lookup yields CDR1 SGDLS and CDR2 YYNGEE. V shed 0 bases and J shed 1 base, with 8 bases lying between them. The CDR3 DNA is TGTGCCAGCAGCGTAGGTTACGGGTCTGGAAACACCATATATTTT. This translates into CASSVGYGSGNTIYF.

This clone has just a few counts. The chain combines TRBV6-2 or TRBV6-3 with TRBJ1-1; no firm D call. Trimming took 5 bases from V and 1 from J, leaving 14 bases between them. CDR1 MNHEY and CDR2 SVGEGT come from the germline V gene. This CDR3 contains 15 residues. The CDR3 reads CASSTVGSSNTEAFF. CDR3 coding DNA: TGTGCCAGCAGTACTGTAGGGAGTTCGAACACTGAAGCTTTCTTT.

This chain uses TRBV2 with TRBJ1-2; D remains unclear. Germline V gives CDR1 SNHLY, CDR2 FYNNEI. The CDR3 runs to 12 residues. Trimming shortened V by 1 base and J by 2 bases, and 2 bases separated the two germline ends. The CDR3 spells CASSEVNYGYTF. Here the CDR3 DNA reads TGTGCCAGCAGTGAAGTAAACTATGGCTACACCTTC.

V is TRBV27 and J is TRBJ1-5; TRBD1 matches at 7 bases. Germline V CDR1 and CDR2: MNHEY, SMNVEV (reference sequence). This CDR3 has 16 amino acids. After removal of 7 bases from V and 0 bases from J, the junction contained 9 bases not matched to a gene. CDR3 amino acids: CASKKTGTLSNQPQHF. CDR3 DNA: TGTGCCAGCAAAAAGACAGGGACCCTTAGCAATCAGCCCCAGCATTTT.

This clone was found once. The V call is TRBV18, the J call TRBJ2-1, with 14 bases that match TRBD2. CDR3 size: 16 residues. Germline V gives CDR1 KGHSH, CDR2 LQKENI. With V trimmed by 3 bases and J by 8 bases, 6 bases remained unmatched. In DNA, the CDR3 is TGTGCCAGCTCACCCCCCGGGACTAGCGGGGGTGATGAGCAGTTCTTC. Amino acid sequence: CASSPPGTSGGDEQFF. Using reference TRBV18 and TRBJ2-1 for the parts outside the CDR3, the full variable domain is NAGVMQNPRHLVRRRGQEARLRCSPMKGHSHVYWYRQLPEEGLKFMVYLQKENIIDESGMPKERFSAEFPKEGPSILRIQQVVRGDSAAYFCASSPPGTSGGDEQFFGPGTRLTVL.

The sample holds a few counts of this clone. The rearrangement uses TRBV6-4 and TRBJ2-3; D gene uncertain. Germline V gives CDR1 MRHNA, CDR2 SNTAGT. V lost 1 base and J 6 bases, leaving 5 bases between the germline ends. The CDR3 has 12 residues. As DNA, the CDR3 is TGTGCCAGCAGTGACTACGGGGATACGCAGTATTTT. Protein sequence: CASSDYGDTQYF.

This chain uses TRBV27 with TRBJ2-2, with 7 bases lining up with TRBD1. Germline V gene sequence: CDR1 MNHEY, CDR2 SMNVEV (reference sequence). Trimming took 5 bases from V and 5 from J; bases not matched to a gene: 5. The length of the CDR3 is 14 residues. The CDR3 here is CASSPGGWTGELFF. In nucleotides, the CDR3 is TGTGCCAGCAGTCCAGGGGGTTGGACCGGGGAGCTGTTTTTT.

The chain joins TRBV7-2 to TRBJ1-2; no definite D call. The CDR3 extends over 13 amino acids. The V and J ends lost 3 bases and 1 base respectively, with 6 bases between them. CDR1 and CDR2 (germline): SGHTA, FQGNSA. The CDR3 loop is CASSFAGNYGYTF. In nucleotides, the CDR3 is TGTGCCAGCAGCTTCGCGGGTAACTATGGCTACACCTTC.

The chain combines TRBV30 with TRBJ1-4; TRBD1 matches at 8 bases. Germline V gene sequence: CDR1 GTSNPN, CDR2 SVGIG (reference sequence). V shed 6 bases and J 4 bases; nucleotides not matched to a gene: 7. The CDR3 covers 14 residues. In nucleotides, the CDR3 is TGTGCCTGCAACCGACAGGGGATTAATGAAAAACTGTTTTTT. This gives the protein CACNRQGINEKLFF.

The V gene is TRBV29-1, the J gene TRBJ2-7; D unresolved. The CDR3 runs 12 residues. The ends were cut back, 6 bases at V and 2 bases at J, with 11 bases in the middle. The germline V gene has CDR1 SQVTM and CDR2 ANQGSEA. CDR3 region: CSVSGQAYEQYF. The CDR3, as DNA: TGCAGCGTCAGTGGGCAAGCCTACGAGCAGTACTTC.

This chain joins TRBV28 and TRBJ1-3, with no clear D. Germline V lookup: CDR1 MDHEN, CDR2 SYDVKM. The CDR3 sequence is 14 residues long. V lost 7 bases and J lost 4, with 14 bases in between. As DNA, the CDR3 is TGTGCCAGCAAGTGGGGAGGGCCCGGAAACACCATATATTTT. Translation gives CASKWGGPGNTIYF.

This sequence joins TRBV6-5 and TRBJ2-1; no clear D gene. Germline lookup yields CDR1 MNHEY and CDR2 SVGAGI. The V end was cut by 5 bases, the J end by 4 bases, with 3 bases between. The CDR3 has 11 amino acids. For the CDR3, the DNA is TGTGCCAGCAGTATATACAATGAGCAGTTCTTC. It specifies CASSIYNEQFF.

The rearrangement uses TRBV6-6 and TRBJ1-5, with 8 bases matching TRBD1. Germline V gene sequence: CDR1 MNHNY, CDR2 SVGAGI (reference sequence). Unmatched junction bases numbered 3, after V lost 3 bases and J lost 5 bases. The CDR3 sequence is 14 residues long. Here the CDR3 DNA reads TGTGCCAGCAGTTATTCAGGGGGCCATCAGCCCCAGCATTTT. This translates into CASSYSGGHQPQHF.

The chain couples TRBV7-8 to TRBJ1-6; D is possibly TRBD1 (5 bases). Germline V gene lookup returns CDR1 SGHVS and CDR2 FQNEAQ. V lost 1 base and J 5 bases, leaving 6 bases between the germline ends. This CDR3 has 14 amino acids. CDR3 sequence reads: CASSLGTNNSPLHF. As DNA, the CDR3 is TGTGCCAGCAGCTTAGGGACAAATAATTCACCCCTCCACTTT.

The CDR3 bases are TGTGCCAGCAGCTTACGGTTCACCGGGGAGCTGTTTTTT. Encoded protein: CASSLRFTGELFF. The chain is built from TRBV7-9 and TRBJ2-2; D gene uncertain. Germline-derived CDR1 and CDR2 are SEHNR and FQNEAQ (reference sequence). This CDR3 is built from 13 residues. Trimming took 2 bases from V and 4 from J, leaving 5 bases between them.

The chain joins TRBV12-3 or TRBV12-4 to TRBJ1-1, with D perhaps matching TRBD1 (5 bases). The germline V and J ends were trimmed by 2 bases and 4 bases, with 8 bases remaining between them. The length of the CDR3 is 13 residues. The CDR3 reads CASSLFGGTEAFF. The CDR3 region has the DNA TGTGCCAGCAGTTTATTCGGGGGCACTGAAGCTTTCTTT.

The chain combines TRBV5-1 with TRBJ2-7; no firm D call. The CDR3 is 15 amino acids. The germline V gene has CDR1 SGHRS and CDR2 YFSETQ. V lost 3 bases to trimming and J lost 2 bases, with 15 bases between them. CDR3 protein: CASSSAQAGTYEQYF. The CDR3 bases are TGCGCCAGCAGCTCGGCTCAGGCTGGTACCTACGAGCAGTACTTC. Full variable domain (rest looked up from reference TRBV5-1 and TRBJ2-7): KAGVTQTPRYLIKTRGQQVTLSCSPISGHRSVSWYQQTPGQGLQFLFEYFSETQRNKGNFPGRFSGRQFSNSRSEMNVSTLELGDSALYLCASSSAQAGTYEQYFGPGTRLTVT.

J is TRBJ2-1 and V is TRBV11-2, with no clear D. This CDR3 spans 14 amino acids. V lost 0 bases and J lost 6, with 9 bases in between. Germline V CDR1 and CDR2: SGHAT, FQNNGV. CDR3 nucleotide sequence: TGTGCCAGCAGCTTAGATCATGGTAGCAATGAGCAGTTCTTC. Translated, it gives CASSLDHGSNEQFF.

The V and J genes are TRBV3-1 (or the pseudogene TRBV3-2) and TRBJ2-7; 8 bases agree with TRBD2. The CDR3 spans 13 residues. The V gene end was trimmed by 11 bases and the J gene end by 6 bases; junction bases not matched to a gene: 12. CDR1 LGHDT and CDR2 YNNKEL come from the germline V gene (reference sequence). The CDR3 here is CASGGVPLGEQYF. Written as DNA, the CDR3 is TGTGCCTCCGGGGGGGTCCCCTTGGGCGAGCAGTACTTC.

This chain connects TRBV6-5 to TRBJ2-5; perhaps TRBD2 as D (5 bases). The CDR3 covers 13 residues. CDR1 is MNHEY and CDR2 is SVGAGI in the germline V gene. Trimming removed 6 bases at V and 4 bases at J, with 12 bases between. DNA of the CDR3: TGTGCCAGCAGCCCCGGCGGAGGAGAGACCCAGTACTTC. Residues: CASSPGGGETQYF.